This record covers a single T cell receptor beta chain. The data derive from a study of T-cell reconstitution after alpha-beta-depleted transplantation in children. The library targeted TCRbeta and was prepared with unique molecular identifiers. TCRdb used MiXCR to reprocess the PCR reads, holding one entry per CDR3 protein. The sample includes about 500,000 distinct CDR3 sequences, roughly 33% of them seen just once. This CDR3 region has 14 residues. V lost 6 bases and J 6 bases, leaving 15 bases between the germline ends. This TCR came from a human donor who donated a stem cell graft to a child with aplastic anemia. The V and J genes are TRBV12-3 or TRBV12-4 and TRBJ2-4; possibly TRBD2 for D (6 bases). This sample comprised PBMCs from the stem cell graft donor, obtained from the stem cell graft. The CDR3 here is CASRPGAGPNIQYF. The CDR3, as DNA: TGTGCCAGCAGACCTGGGGCGGGGCCAAACATTCAGTACTTC.